A single sample gave rise to the 29 T cell receptor beta chains below, sequenced in a study of sequential checkpoint blockade in melanoma. Treatment meaning: randomized to nivolumab then ipilimumab (arm A) or the reverse (arm B). Clones were sequenced by immunoSEQ multiplex PCR, and TCRdb holds only the in-frame ones, with some missing. The sample has about 32,000 clones, more than 65% seen once. The material was CD8+ T cells sorted from blood (inferred from file names), obtained from a patient given nivolumab and ipilimumab in sequence. The receptors come from a human donor with melanoma.

The chain links TRBV28 to TRBJ1-4; 7 bases align to TRBD1. This CDR3 has 14 residues. J gave up 1 base and V 7 bases, and 3 bases lay outside the gene matches. Per germline, CDR1 MDHEN and CDR2 SYDVKM. The CDR3 bases are TGTGCCAGCACTTGGACAGGAACTAATGAAAAACTGTTTTTT. Its translation is CASTWTGTNEKLFF.

The rearrangement uses TRBV4-1 and TRBJ1-1; D is uncertain. Germline assignment: CDR1 MGHRA and CDR2 YSYEKL. Trimming shortened V by 1 base and J by 5 bases, and 11 bases separated the two germline ends. The CDR3 length is 14 residues. The CDR3 DNA reads TGCGCCAGCAGCCAAGTCCGAGCCGGGACTGAAGCTTTCTTT. Protein product: CASSQVRAGTEAFF.

The chain joins TRBV6-5 to TRBJ1-5; D may be TRBD1 (6 bases). CDR1 and CDR2 (germline): MNHEY, SVGAGI. This CDR3 comprises 14 residues. The CDR3 region is CADPLVGAGQPQHF. In nucleotides, the CDR3 is TGTGCAGACCCCCTTGTGGGGGCGGGTCAGCCCCAGCATTTT.

CDR3 nucleotide sequence: TGTGCCAGCAGCCGGGTTCTGGCGGGAGAAGAGACCCAGTACTTC. Protein product: CASSRVLAGEETQYF. The chain employs TRBV7-9 and TRBJ2-5, with TRBD2 identical over 7 bases. V shed 5 bases, J shed 3 bases, and the junction held 9 bases outside the gene matches. The germline gives CDR1 SEHNR, CDR2 FQNEAQ (reference sequence). CDR3 length: 15 amino acids.

Worth noting for this clone: Sequence at one end of the junction differs from germline and may be a read error. The chain uses TRBV19 and TRBJ2-1, with TRBD2 identical over 7 bases. This CDR3 has 12 residues. Germline V gene lookup returns CDR1 LNHDA and CDR2 SQIVND (reference sequence). CDR3 region: CASSRDYHEQFF. The CDR3 nucleotides are TGTGCCAGTAGTCGGGACTACCATGAGCAGTTCTTC.

The rearrangement links TRBV7-8 to TRBJ2-7; D uncertain. CDR1 SGHVS and CDR2 FQNEAQ come from the germline V gene. V was cut by 2 bases and J by 5 bases, with 4 bases left in between. The CDR3 has 11 amino acids. The CDR3 region is CASSLSNEQYF. Written as DNA, the CDR3 is TGTGCCAGCAGCTTAAGCAACGAGCAGTACTTC.

In this sample, this clone turned up once. The chain carries TRBV6-5 and TRBJ1-5; D call uncertain. V shed 6 bases and J shed 3 bases, with 12 bases lying between them. The CDR3 loop spans 14 amino acids. From germline, CDR1 is MNHEY and CDR2 SVGAGI. The CDR3 here is CASRLDGINQPQHF. CDR3 in DNA: TGTGCCAGCAGACTGGACGGGATCAATCAGCCCCAGCATTTT.

The table lists this clone with a few counts. The chain employs TRBV7-6 and TRBJ1-4; a weak D match, TRBD1 (5 bases). The germline CDR1 and CDR2 sequences are SGHVS and FNYEAQ. The CDR3 consists of 16 residues. V was shortened by 5 bases and J by 8 bases, with 21 bases between the two germline ends. This CDR3 reads CASSQLPGGAGEKLFF. Here the CDR3 DNA reads TGTGCCAGCAGCCAATTGCCGGGGGGAGCGGGGGAAAAACTGTTTTTT.

J is TRBJ1-5 and V is TRBV19; 7 bases map to TRBD1. Looked up from germline, CDR1 is LNHDA and CDR2 is SQIVND (reference sequence). This CDR3 is 15 amino acids long. The ends lost 9 bases at V and 3 bases at J; junction bases unmatched: 11. In nucleotides, the CDR3 is TGTGCCAGCGTAAACAACAGGGGAAACAATCAGCCCCAGCATTTT. It specifies CASVNNRGNNQPQHF.

The chain recombines TRBV19 with TRBJ1-5; D remains unclear. The germline gives CDR1 LNHDA, CDR2 SQIVND (reference sequence). The CDR3 spans 16 residues. V was clipped by 5 bases and J by 2 bases, with 16 bases between them. DNA of the CDR3: TGTGCCAGTAGTCCCGGTCCGGGGAATGGCAATCAGCCCCAGCATTTT. It specifies CASSPGPGNGNQPQHF. Looking up the rest from reference TRBV19 and TRBJ1-5 gives the full variable domain: DGGITQSPKYLFRKEGQNVTLSCEQNLNHDAMYWYRQDPGQGLRLIYYSQIVNDFQKGDIAEGYSVSREKKESFPLTVTSAQKNPTAFYLCASSPGPGNGNQPQHFGDGTRLSIL.

The chain joins TRBV9 to TRBJ2-1; 8 bases align to TRBD2. The ends lost 4 bases at V and 0 bases at J; junction bases unmatched: 3. This CDR3 is 15 amino acids long. Germline V lookup: CDR1 SGDLS, CDR2 YYNGEE. The CDR3 region has the DNA TGTGCCAGCAGCTTCGGGGGGGGCTCCTACAATGAGCAGTTCTTC. Protein sequence: CASSFGGGSYNEQFF. Complete variable domain (other parts from reference TRBV9 and TRBJ2-1): DSGVTQTPKHLITATGQRVTLRCSPRSGDLSVYWYQQSLDQGLQFLIQYYNGEERAKGNILERFSAQQFPDLHSELNLSSLELGDSALYFCASSFGGGSYNEQFFGPGTRLTVL.

The genes are TRBV6-1 and TRBJ1-2; TRBD1 matches 12 bases. The CDR3 is 17 residues long. CDR1 is MNHNS and CDR2 is SASEGT in the germline V gene. Trimming cost V 2 bases and J 3 bases; bases outside gene matches: 7. This chain's CDR3 is CASSEPGTGGADYGYTF. CDR3 bases: TGTGCCAGCAGTGAACCCGGGACAGGGGGCGCCGACTATGGCTACACCTTC.

A word on this clone: The junction departs from germline at one end; a sequencing error may be responsible. The J gene is TRBJ1-5, the V gene TRBV27, with 7 bases aligning to TRBD1. This CDR3 comprises 14 residues. Germline V gene data show CDR1 as MNHEY and CDR2 as SMNVEV (reference sequence). The CDR3 loop is CASTLRQGSQPQHF. DNA of the CDR3: TGTGCCAGCACTTTACGACAGGGCAGTCAGCCCCAGCATTTT.

This clone was detected once. V and J are TRBV10-3 and TRBJ2-1; 10 bases align to TRBD2. CDR3 length: 17 amino acids. V was pared by 0 bases and J by 1 base, with 3 bases of the junction left unmatched. CDR1 is ENHRY and CDR2 is SYGVKD in the germline V gene. CDR3 in amino acids: CAISESLAGASYNEQFF. The CDR3 DNA is TGTGCCATCAGTGAGTCTCTAGCGGGAGCGTCCTACAATGAGCAGTTCTTC.

The chain employs TRBV12-5 and TRBJ1-6, with no clear D. Germline V CDR1 and CDR2: LGHNT, FRNRAP. This CDR3 spans 16 amino acids. Deletions cut 1 base from V and 6 bases from J, with 13 bases between. CDR3 DNA sequence: TGTGCTAGTGGTTTGGGTCAGCGCGGCGGTAATTCACCCCTCCACTTT. Translation gives CASGLGQRGGNSPLHF.

V usage is TRBV27 and J usage is TRBJ2-1; TRBD1 matches at 8 bases. The CDR3 sequence is 14 residues long. CDR1 is MNHEY and CDR2 is SMNVEV in the germline V gene (reference sequence). V dropped 2 bases and J dropped 14; count of bases not matched to a gene: 11. The CDR3 DNA reads TGTGCCAGCAGTTTAACTGGGGCAGGGGGCCCTAAGTTCTTC. Amino acids: CASSLTGAGGPKFF.

The V and J genes are TRBV27 and TRBJ2-7; D is ambiguous. CDR1 MNHEY and CDR2 SMNVEV come from the germline V gene (reference sequence). The V and J ends lost 7 bases and 2 bases respectively, with 6 bases between them. The CDR3 spans 11 residues. CDR3 nucleotide sequence: TGTGCCAGCAAAACACCCTACGAGCAGTACTTC. The encoded protein is CASKTPYEQYF.

The chain has TRBV6-5 and TRBJ1-2; weak D call: TRBD1 (6 bases). CDR1 is MNHEY and CDR2 is SVGAGI in the germline V gene. Trimming pared 2 bases from V and 4 bases from J, leaving 11 bases between. The CDR3 is 14 amino acids. CDR3 protein: CASSYQGPFYGYTF. As DNA, the CDR3 is TGTGCCAGCAGTTACCAGGGGCCCTTCTATGGCTACACCTTC.

This clone rates as large. The chain couples TRBV28 to TRBJ1-1; D is unresolved. Germline V lookup: CDR1 MDHEN, CDR2 SYDVKM. Trimming cost V 3 bases and J 1 base, with 12 bases left between them. The CDR3 extends over 15 amino acids. The DNA of the CDR3 is TGTGCCAGCAGTTTTCGGGGAGACGGGAACACTGAAGCTTTCTTT. It yields the protein CASSFRGDGNTEAFF.

The V gene is TRBV11-2, the J gene TRBJ1-1; D not certain. Germline CDR1 reads SGHAT; CDR2 reads FQNNGV. The V and J ends lost 1 base and 1 base respectively, with 7 bases between them. The CDR3 is 14 residues long. The CDR3 DNA reads TGTGCCAGCAGCTTAGTTCCAGGGAACACTGAAGCTTTCTTT. Translated: CASSLVPGNTEAFF.

The chain couples TRBV7-8 to TRBJ1-5; no clear D. The germline CDR1 and CDR2 sequences are SGHVS and FQNEAQ. The V and J ends lost 4 bases and 1 base respectively, with 11 bases between them. The CDR3 extends over 15 amino acids. The CDR3 here is CASSSFGESNQPQHF. In DNA, the CDR3 is TGTGCCAGCAGCTCCTTTGGGGAGAGCAATCAGCCCCAGCATTTT. Together with reference TRBV7-8 and TRBJ1-5, the CDR3 gives the full variable domain: GAGVSQSPRYKVAKRGQDVALRCDPISGHVSLFWYQQALGQGPEFLTYFQNEAQLDKSGLPSDRFFAERPEGSVSTLKIQRTQQEDSAVYLCASSSFGESNQPQHFGDGTRLSIL.

The chain couples TRBV7-2 to TRBJ2-3; D call uncertain. Germline V gives CDR1 SGHTA, CDR2 FQGNSA. Trimming pared 5 bases from V and 6 bases from J, leaving 9 bases between. The CDR3 consists of 12 residues. CDR3 DNA: TGTGCCAGCAGCCCCCTTGAGGATACGCAGTATTTT. The encoded protein is CASSPLEDTQYF.

J is TRBJ2-5 and V is TRBV9, with 7 bases matching TRBD1. Judging by the DNA end, TRBJ2-7 fits better; the J call may be wrong. The CDR3 covers 14 residues. From germline, CDR1 is SGDLS and CDR2 YYNGEE. The CDR3 protein is CASSAGGAPIEQYF. The CDR3 coding sequence is TGTGCCAGCAGCGCAGGGGGAGCTCCTATCGAGCAGTACTTC.

CDR3 residues: CASSVDGGRSPLHF. CDR3 nucleotides: TGTGCCAGCAGCGTAGACGGGGGACGGTCACCCCTCCACTTT. The chain is built from TRBV9 and TRBJ1-6, with a possible D match to TRBD1 (5 bases). The V end was cut by 0 bases, the J end by 10 bases, with 11 bases between. This CDR3 comprises 14 residues. Germline V CDR1 and CDR2: SGDLS, YYNGEE. Complete variable domain (other parts from reference TRBV9 and TRBJ1-6): DSGVTQTPKHLITATGQRVTLRCSPRSGDLSVYWYQQSLDQGLQFLIQYYNGEERAKGNILERFSAQQFPDLHSELNLSSLELGDSALYFCASSVDGGRSPLHFGNGTRLTVT.

This chain links TRBV29-1 with TRBJ1-2; D gene unclear. Germline-derived CDR1 and CDR2 are SQVTM and ANQGSEA. The CDR3 extends over 13 amino acids. V lost 0 bases and J lost 4, with 9 bases in between. This CDR3 reads CSVEDRGSYGYTF. CDR3 DNA: TGCAGCGTTGAAGATCGAGGGAGCTATGGCTACACCTTC.

The chain has TRBV28 and TRBJ2-7, with D maybe TRBD2 (7 bases). This CDR3 has 14 residues. CDR1 is MDHEN, CDR2 SYDVKM, per germline. Trimming removed 5 bases at V and 7 bases at J, with 18 bases between. DNA of the CDR3: TGTGCCAGCAGTGGAACTAGGGGGGGCGGGGAGCAGTACTTC. This sequence encodes CASSGTRGGGEQYF.

This clone showed up just a few times. The CDR3, as DNA: TGTGCCAGCAGCTTAGCACGGGAGGGCACTGAAGCTTTCTTT. As protein: CASSLAREGTEAFF. This chain links TRBV7-9 with TRBJ1-1; D is undetermined. CDR3 length: 14 amino acids. Trimming pared 0 bases from V and 4 bases from J, leaving 9 bases between. Germline-derived CDR1 and CDR2 are SEHNR and FQNEAQ (reference sequence).

DNA of the CDR3: TGTGCCAGCAGTTTCACAGGGGGCCACCAGCCCCAGCATTTT. Translation: CASSFTGGHQPQHF. The rearrangement links TRBV27 to TRBJ1-5; TRBD1 matches 9 bases. Trimming took 3 bases from V and 7 from J; bases not matched to a gene: 4. The CDR3 is 14 amino acids. Per the germline V gene, CDR1 is MNHEY and CDR2 is SMNVEV (reference sequence).

This chain uses TRBV28 with TRBJ1-5; maybe TRBD1 (5 bases). The CDR3 is 16 residues long. V lost 8 bases, J lost 0 bases, and 17 bases lay in between. Germline loops: CDR1 MDHEN, CDR2 SYDVKM. CDR3: CASSPAGDYSNQPQHF. CDR3 nucleotide sequence: TGTGCCAGCTCCCCAGCGGGGGATTATAGCAATCAGCCCCAGCATTTT.